The 8 T cell receptor beta chains below all came from one sample that was sequenced in a study of shared clonotypes between healthy human individuals. The data were produced by immunoSEQ multiplex PCR, yet TCRdb's version contains in-frame clones alone and is incomplete. The repertoire holds over 850,000 clones, with more than 75% as singletons. The sequenced sample consisted of memory CD4+ T cells from PBMCs. As to subset: CD45RA-negative fraction. The receptor set was obtained from a young man in good health. Some clones in this sample may be carry-over from other donors' samples.

The gene calls are TRBV30 and TRBJ2-3, with D hard to call. V was trimmed by 0 bases and J by 2 bases, leaving 12 bases between them. Germline loops: CDR1 GTSNPN, CDR2 SVGIG (reference sequence). This CDR3 region has 15 residues. The CDR3 DNA reads TGTGCCTGGAGTGTACATGGCAGGCCCACAGATACGCAGTATTTT. It codes for CAWSVHGRPTDTQYF.

There are a few counts of this clone. This rearrangement joins TRBV6-5 to TRBJ2-1, with D unclear. CDR1 is MNHEY, CDR2 SVGAGI, per germline. This CDR3 has 15 residues. Deletions cut 6 bases from V and 3 bases from J, with 15 bases between. As DNA, the CDR3 is TGTGCCAGCAGCCAAAATGGACCGGGCTACAATGAGCAGTTCTTC. Its translation is CASSQNGPGYNEQFF.

The chain couples TRBV7-9 to TRBJ2-3; no clear D gene. The CDR3 consists of 18 residues. Germline V gene sequence: CDR1 SEHNR, CDR2 FQNEAQ (reference sequence). The V gene lost 2 bases and the J gene lost 2 bases, with 20 bases spanning the gap. The CDR3 nucleotides read TGTGCCAGCAGCTTATTAATCTCTGGCGCCTCCCTCACAGATACGCAGTATTTT. Protein: CASSLLISGASLTDTQYF.

CDR3: CASSWGADSGANVLTF. The CDR3 nucleotides are TGTGCCAGCAGCTGGGGGGCTGACTCTGGGGCCAACGTCCTGACTTTC. The chain links TRBV2 to TRBJ2-6; D may correspond to TRBD1 or TRBD2 (6 bases each). The CDR3 length is 16 residues. V shed 6 bases and J shed 0 bases, with 12 bases lying between them. Germline values: CDR1 SNHLY, CDR2 FYNNEI.

This clone showed up just a few times. V usage is TRBV6-5 and J usage is TRBJ1-5; D not certain. Germline lookup yields CDR1 MNHEY and CDR2 SVGAGI. V was cut by 5 bases and J by 6 bases, with 14 bases left in between. This CDR3 comprises 14 residues. The CDR3 protein is CASSPGRVGQPQHF. The CDR3 DNA follows: TGTGCCAGCAGTCCCGGACGGGTGGGTCAGCCCCAGCATTTT.

A note on this clone: Germline and junction disagree at one end, which may indicate a read error. The chain uses TRBV10-3 and TRBJ1-5; no reliable D call. The CDR3 covers 15 residues. The germline V gene has CDR1 ENHRY and CDR2 SYGVKD. CDR3 in DNA: TGTGCCAGCAGTGCCGGACCTCACCTCAATCAGCCCCAGCATTTT. Protein: CASSAGPHLNQPQHF.

CDR3 sequence (DNA): TGCGCCAGCAGCGATGTAGGGGGCAATGAAAAACTGTTTTTT. Its protein is CASSDVGGNEKLFF. The V call is TRBV5-1, the J call TRBJ1-4; TRBD1 matches 7 bases. The ends lost 4 bases at V and 5 bases at J; junction bases unmatched: 5. The CDR3 covers 14 residues. Germline V CDR1 and CDR2: SGHRS, YFSETQ. Using reference TRBV5-1 and TRBJ1-4 for the parts outside the CDR3, the full variable domain is KAGVTQTPRYLIKTRGQQVTLSCSPISGHRSVSWYQQTPGQGLQFLFEYFSETQRNKGNFPGRFSGRQFSNSRSEMNVSTLELGDSALYLCASSDVGGNEKLFFGSGTQLSVL.

The CDR3 nucleotides read TGTGCCAGCAGCTCCACCATCGGGACAGGGGCGGAGGAGACCCAGTACTTC. This translates into CASSSTIGTGAEETQYF. The J gene is TRBJ2-5, the V gene TRBV11-2; 10 nucleotides match TRBD1. The length of the CDR3 is 17 residues. From germline, CDR1 is SGHAT and CDR2 FQNNGV. The V and J ends lost 4 bases and 5 bases, in that order; junction bases with no gene match: 13. Filled out from reference TRBV11-2 and TRBJ2-5, the complete variable domain reads EAGVAQSPRYKIIEKRQSVAFWCNPISGHATLYWYQQILGQGPKLLIQFQNNGVVDDSQLPKDRFSAERLKGVDSTLKIQPAKLEDSAVYLCASSSTIGTGAEETQYFGPGTRLLVL.